This entry concerns a single T cell receptor beta chain. Its matching antigen is unknown. These data come from a study of cytomegalovirus exposure and HLA in healthy donors. The CDR3 runs 14 residues. V gave up 6 bases and J gave up 4 bases, with 15 bases separating them. CDR1 MNHEY and CDR2 SMNVEV come from the germline V gene (reference sequence). Study-wide results and limits: In vitro assays verified that a few CMV-associated chains recognized CMV antigens specifically. In an earlier analysis, most TCR beta V segments were productive about 87% or about 30% of the time. One cluster of highly shared sequence variants probably arose as a sequencing artifact.

A multiplex PCR was run with 60 Vbeta primers and 13 Jbeta primers. Methods used by the authors: Later, 65 million to 85 million unique TCR beta chains were counted in an analysis, and roughly 11 million of them were shared. Produced via immunoSEQ multiplex PCR; TCRdb's table is partial and in-frame only. The V and J calls and clone size come from that table; D and trimming were worked out from the DNA. In the table there are 95,000 to 150,000 clones, 81% of which are singletons. Sequences were obtained from PBMCs. This TCR came from a man aged 18 to 35 in good health and CMV-seropositive. The chain carries TRBV27 and TRBJ2-5, with D perhaps TRBD1 (7 bases). The CDR3 loop reads CASSNLQGGETQYF. DNA of the CDR3: TGTGCCAGCAGCAACCTCCAGGGGGGAGAGACCCAGTACTTC.